This T cell receptor beta chain originates from a study of shared clonotypes between healthy human individuals. On the study more broadly: Each donor had three CD4 naive, three CD4 memory, two CD8 naive and one CD8 memory plate.

Concerning this clone itself: This CDR3 is also generated by other DNA sequences in the sample.

The germline V gene encodes CDR1 SNHLY and CDR2 FYNNEI. The CDR3 has 13 residues. V lost 3 bases, J lost 2 bases, and 8 bases lay in between. Profiling relied on immunoSEQ multiplex PCR, and the TCRdb table lists in-frame clones only, not all of them. The repertoire consists of fewer than 100,000 clones, with around two thirds occurring once and the leading ten covering about 45%. All donors were healthy HIV-negative adults lacking recent acute infections or vaccinations. CD8 memory was a combination that joined CD45RO+ cells with CCR7-negative CD45RA+ TemRA cells. This clonotype was sampled from a man younger than 45 in good health. This rearrangement joins TRBV2 to TRBJ2-7; possible D gene TRBD1, 5 bases. Sequenced input: memory CD8+ T cells sorted from blood. Subset specified: CD45RO+ cells pooled with CCR7-negative TemRA cells. This CDR3 reads CASSEQGTYEQYF. The CDR3 DNA follows: TGTGCCAGCAGTGAGCAGGGAACCTACGAGCAGTACTTC. Variable domain in full (rest from reference TRBV2 and TRBJ2-7): EPEVTQTPSHQVTQMGQEVILRCVPISNHLYFYWYRQILGQKVEFLVSFYNNEISEKSEIFDDQFSVERPDGSNFTLKIRSTKLEDSAMYFCASSEQGTYEQYFGPGTRLTVT.